Listed here are 11 T cell receptor beta chains from one sample, sequenced in a study of OX40 agonist ivuxolimab in advanced cancers. Libraries were prepared by immunoSEQ multiplex PCR; TCRdb keeps only in-frame clonotypes and omits some of them. The top ten hold around 6.6% of the sample, which has about 81,000 clones, roughly 80% seen once. This sample comprised CD4+ or CD8+ T cells sorted from blood, obtained in a trial of the OX40 agonist ivuxolimab. Source of these receptors: an adult with an advanced solid tumor such as melanoma, head and neck, liver or kidney cancer.

V is TRBV7-8 and J is TRBJ1-1; no firm D call. Between the trimmed V and J ends, which lost 5 bases and 6 bases, there was a span of 13 bases. CDR3 length: 13 amino acids. The germline V gene encodes CDR1 SGHVS and CDR2 FQNEAQ. The DNA of the CDR3 is TGTGCCAGCAGCCAAGGGTTGTACGCTGAAGCTTTCTTT. Translating it yields CASSQGLYAEAFF.

V is TRBV19 and J is TRBJ2-6; D remains unclear. The germline CDR1 and CDR2 sequences are LNHDA and SQIVND (reference sequence). The CDR3 has 17 amino acids. Deletions cut 6 bases from V and 0 bases from J, with 15 bases between. CDR3 sequence: CASSPSDLSSGANVLTF. The CDR3 DNA sequence: TGTGCCAGTAGCCCGTCGGACCTGTCCTCTGGGGCCAACGTCCTGACTTTC.

The chain has TRBV27 and TRBJ2-1; D is ambiguous. The germline V gene encodes CDR1 MNHEY and CDR2 SMNVEV (reference sequence). Trimming stripped 2 bases from V and 10 bases from J, with 6 bases between. The CDR3 is 11 amino acids. The CDR3 here is CASSLAEEQFF. The CDR3 DNA reads as TGTGCCAGCAGTTTAGCGGAAGAGCAGTTCTTC.

The gene calls are TRBV19 and TRBJ2-1, with D uncertain. The V end was cut by 7 bases, the J end by 0 bases, with 16 bases between. Germline values: CDR1 LNHDA, CDR2 SQIVND (reference sequence). There are 16 residues in the CDR3. The chain's CDR3 is CASTHSGSSSYNEQFF. CDR3 DNA sequence: TGTGCCAGTACCCATTCCGGGTCTAGCTCCTACAATGAGCAGTTCTTC.

This sequence joins TRBV5-6 and TRBJ1-6; D remains unclear. The V end lost 4 bases, the J end lost 6 bases, and 8 bases lay between the germline ends. Germline V lookup: CDR1 SGHDT, CDR2 YYEEEE. CDR3 length: 13 residues. In nucleotides, the CDR3 is TGTGCCAGCAGCCCTCAGGTTAATTCACCCCTCCACTTT. This translates into CASSPQVNSPLHF.

The rearrangement links TRBV4-2 to TRBJ2-7; a possible D gene is TRBD2 (6 bases). Trimming took off 1 base at V and 0 bases at J, with 16 bases between the two ends. Germline CDR1 is LGHNA and CDR2 is YNFKEQ. This CDR3 region has 17 residues. CDR3 DNA: TGTGCCAGCAGCCAAGGGGGACCGGGACTTTACTCCTACGAGCAGTACTTC. It translates to CASSQGGPGLYSYEQYF.

This clone has just one count. The DNA of the CDR3 is TGTGCCAGCAGGTGGACTAGCGGGAGTAATGAGCAGTTCTTC. Encoded protein: CASRWTSGSNEQFF. The gene calls are TRBV5-4 and TRBJ2-1; 13 bases align to TRBD2. V lost 5 bases and J lost 7; bases outside the gene matches: 3. This CDR3 is built from 14 residues. Germline values: CDR1 SGHNT, CDR2 YYREEE (reference sequence). Complete variable domain (other parts from reference TRBV5-4 and TRBJ2-1): ETGVTQSPTHLIKTRGQQVTLRCSSQSGHNTVSWYQQALGQGPQFIFQYYREEENGRGNFPPRFSGLQFPNYSSELNVNALELDDSALYLCASRWTSGSNEQFFGPGTRLTVL.

The genes are TRBV2 and TRBJ2-4; perhaps TRBD1 as D (6 bases). CDR1 and CDR2 from the germline V gene are SNHLY and FYNNEI. The length of the CDR3 is 14 residues. Trimming took off 8 bases at V and 7 bases at J, with 18 bases between the two ends. DNA for the CDR3: TGTGCCAGCGAAATCCTCGGACAGCCTAACATTCAGTACTTC. Translation gives CASEILGQPNIQYF.

V and J are TRBV6-4 and TRBJ2-3, with D perhaps given as TRBD1 or TRBD2 (6 bases each). Germline CDR1 MRHNA, CDR2 SNTAGT. There are 16 residues in the CDR3. Trimming stripped 3 bases from V and 4 bases from J, with 17 bases between. The CDR3 DNA follows: TGTGCCAGCAGTGAAGAGGGCGCCCGGGGGCCAGATACGCAGTATTTT. Protein sequence: CASSEEGARGPDTQYF.

V usage is TRBV5-1 and J usage is TRBJ2-1; maybe TRBD2 (5 bases). Between the trimmed V and J ends, which lost 3 bases and 9 bases, there was a span of 13 bases. Germline CDR1 and CDR2: SGHRS and YFSETQ. The CDR3 has 13 residues. The CDR3 coding sequence is TGCGCCAGCAGCTCCCTTTCGAGGGTTGAGCAGTTCTTC. It translates to CASSSLSRVEQFF.

The count of this clone is one. The CDR3 DNA sequence: TGTGCCAGCAGCTTGGCGGTTGAGGGTAATGAAAAACTGTTTTTT. It yields the protein CASSLAVEGNEKLFF. J is TRBJ1-4 and V is TRBV5-4; D gene ambiguous. V lost 0 bases and J lost 4, with 10 bases in between. The CDR3 has 15 amino acids. Germline-derived CDR1 and CDR2 are SGHNT and YYREEE (reference sequence).